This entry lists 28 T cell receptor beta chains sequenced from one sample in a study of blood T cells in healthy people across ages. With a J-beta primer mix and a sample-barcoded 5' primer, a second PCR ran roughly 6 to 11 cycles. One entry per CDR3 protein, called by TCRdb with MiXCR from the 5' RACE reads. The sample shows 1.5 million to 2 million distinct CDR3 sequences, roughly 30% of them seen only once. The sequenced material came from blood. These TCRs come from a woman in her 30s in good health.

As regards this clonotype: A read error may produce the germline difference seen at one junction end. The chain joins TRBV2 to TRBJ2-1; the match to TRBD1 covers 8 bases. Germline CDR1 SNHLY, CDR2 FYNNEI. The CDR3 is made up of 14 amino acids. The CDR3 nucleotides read TGTGCCAGCAGTGGGGGACAGGCCTACAATGAGCAGTTATTC. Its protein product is CASSGGQAYNEQLF.

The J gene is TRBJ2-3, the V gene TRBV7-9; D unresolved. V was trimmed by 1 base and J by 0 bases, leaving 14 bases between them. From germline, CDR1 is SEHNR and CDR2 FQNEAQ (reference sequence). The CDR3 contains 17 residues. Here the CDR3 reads CASSLGDRTFSTDTQYF. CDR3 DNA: TGTGCCAGCAGCTTAGGAGATAGGACGTTTAGCACAGATACGCAGTATTTT.

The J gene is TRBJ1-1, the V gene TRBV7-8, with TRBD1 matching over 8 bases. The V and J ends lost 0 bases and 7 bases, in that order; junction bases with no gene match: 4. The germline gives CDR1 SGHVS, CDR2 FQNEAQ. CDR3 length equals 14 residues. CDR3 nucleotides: TGTGCCAGCAGCTTAGCGCCAGGGACAGGTGAAGCTTTCTTT. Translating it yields CASSLAPGTGEAFF.

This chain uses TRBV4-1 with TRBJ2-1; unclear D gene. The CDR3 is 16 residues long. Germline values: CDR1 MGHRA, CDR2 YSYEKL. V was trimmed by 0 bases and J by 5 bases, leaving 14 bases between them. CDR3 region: CASSQDGLGPHNEQFF. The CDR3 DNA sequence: TGCGCCAGCAGCCAAGATGGGCTTGGACCCCACAATGAGCAGTTCTTC.

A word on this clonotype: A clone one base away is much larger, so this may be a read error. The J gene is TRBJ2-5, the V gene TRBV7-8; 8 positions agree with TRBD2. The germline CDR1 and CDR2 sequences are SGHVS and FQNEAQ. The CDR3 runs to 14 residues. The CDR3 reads CASNLEPGGETQYF. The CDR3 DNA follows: TGTGCCAGCAACTTAGAACCGGGGGGGGAGACCCAGTACTTC. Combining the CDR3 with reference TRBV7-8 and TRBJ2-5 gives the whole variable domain GAGVSQSPRYKVAKRGQDVALRCDPISGHVSLFWYQQALGQGPEFLTYFQNEAQLDKSGLPSDRFFAERPEGSVSTLKIQRTQQEDSAVYLCASNLEPGGETQYFGPGTRLLVL.

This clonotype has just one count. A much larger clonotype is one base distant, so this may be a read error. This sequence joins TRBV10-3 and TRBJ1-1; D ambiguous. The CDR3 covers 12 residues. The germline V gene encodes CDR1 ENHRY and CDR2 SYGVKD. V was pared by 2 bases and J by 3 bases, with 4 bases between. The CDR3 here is CAISEGYTEAFF. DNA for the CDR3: TGTGCCATCAGTGAGGGCTACACTGAAGCTTTCTTT.

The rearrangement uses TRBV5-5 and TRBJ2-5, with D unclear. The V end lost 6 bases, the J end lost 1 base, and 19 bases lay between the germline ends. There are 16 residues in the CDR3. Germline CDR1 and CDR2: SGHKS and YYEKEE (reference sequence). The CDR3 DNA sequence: TGTGCCAGCAACTACCCTAATTGGGCCCCCCAAGAGACCCAGTACTTC. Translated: CASNYPNWAPQETQYF.

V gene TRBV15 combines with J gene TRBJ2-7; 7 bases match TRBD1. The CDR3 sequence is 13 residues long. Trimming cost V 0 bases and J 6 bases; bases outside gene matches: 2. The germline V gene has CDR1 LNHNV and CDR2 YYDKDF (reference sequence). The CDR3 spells CATSREQGTEQYF. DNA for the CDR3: TGTGCCACCAGCAGAGAACAGGGGACCGAGCAGTACTTC.

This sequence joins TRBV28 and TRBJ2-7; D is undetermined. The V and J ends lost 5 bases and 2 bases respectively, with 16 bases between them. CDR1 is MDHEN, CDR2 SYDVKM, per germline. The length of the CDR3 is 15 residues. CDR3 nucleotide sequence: TGTGCCAGCAGTCCTAGTTGGCGGACGACCTACGAGCAGTACTTC. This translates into CASSPSWRTTYEQYF. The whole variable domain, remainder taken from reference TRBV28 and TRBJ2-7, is DVKVTQSSRYLVKRTGEKVFLECVQDMDHENMFWYRQDPGLGLRLIYFSYDVKMKEKGDIPEGYSVSREKKERFSLILESASTNQTSMYLCASSPSWRTTYEQYFGPGTRLTVT.

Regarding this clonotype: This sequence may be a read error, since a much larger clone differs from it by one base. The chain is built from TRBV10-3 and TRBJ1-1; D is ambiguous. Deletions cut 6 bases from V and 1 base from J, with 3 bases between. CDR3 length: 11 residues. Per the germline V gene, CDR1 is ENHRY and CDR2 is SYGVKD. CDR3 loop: CAIRGNTEAFF. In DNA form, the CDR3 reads TGTGCCATCAGGGGGAACACTGAAGCTTTCTTT.

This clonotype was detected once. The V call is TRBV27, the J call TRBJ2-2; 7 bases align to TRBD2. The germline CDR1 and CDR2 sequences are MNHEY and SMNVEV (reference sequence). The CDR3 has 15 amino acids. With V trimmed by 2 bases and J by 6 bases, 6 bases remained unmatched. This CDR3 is CASSLGGRFPGELFF. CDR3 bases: TGTGCCAGCAGTTTAGGCGGGAGATTCCCCGGGGAGCTGTTTTTT.

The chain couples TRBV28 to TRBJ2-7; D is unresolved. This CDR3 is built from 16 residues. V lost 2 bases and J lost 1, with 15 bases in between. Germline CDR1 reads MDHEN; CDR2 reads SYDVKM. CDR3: CASSLIWQPLSYEQYF. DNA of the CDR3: TGTGCCAGCAGTTTAATTTGGCAGCCCCTATCCTACGAGCAGTACTTC. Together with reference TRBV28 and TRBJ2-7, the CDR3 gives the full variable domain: DVKVTQSSRYLVKRTGEKVFLECVQDMDHENMFWYRQDPGLGLRLIYFSYDVKMKEKGDIPEGYSVSREKKERFSLILESASTNQTSMYLCASSLIWQPLSYEQYFGPGTRLTVT.

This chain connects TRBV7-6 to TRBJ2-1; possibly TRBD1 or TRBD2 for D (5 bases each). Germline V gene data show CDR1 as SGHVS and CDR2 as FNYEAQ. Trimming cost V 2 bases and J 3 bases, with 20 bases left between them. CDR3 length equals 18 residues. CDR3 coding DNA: TGTGCCAGCAGCTTACGGGGACGTTTCCGTGGAGACTACAATGAGCAGTTCTTC. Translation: CASSLRGRFRGDYNEQFF.

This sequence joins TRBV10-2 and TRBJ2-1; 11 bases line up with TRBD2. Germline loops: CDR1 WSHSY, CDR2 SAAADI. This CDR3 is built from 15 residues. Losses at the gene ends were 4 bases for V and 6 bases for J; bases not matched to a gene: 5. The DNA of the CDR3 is TGCGCCAGCAGTGGGGGACTAGCGGCCTCCAATGAGCAGTTCTTC. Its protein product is CASSGGLAASNEQFF.

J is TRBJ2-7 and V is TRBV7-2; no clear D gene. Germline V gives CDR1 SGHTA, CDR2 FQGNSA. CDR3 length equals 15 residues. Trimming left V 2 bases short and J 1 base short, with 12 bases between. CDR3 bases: TGTGCCAGCAGCTTAAGTAACAGCCGATCCTACGAGCAGTACTTC. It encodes CASSLSNSRSYEQYF.

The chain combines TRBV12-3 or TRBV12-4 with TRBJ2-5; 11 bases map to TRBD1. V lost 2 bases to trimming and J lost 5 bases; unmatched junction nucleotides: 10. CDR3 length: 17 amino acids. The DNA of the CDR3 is TGTGCCAGCAGTTTACTAACGGGACAGGGGGTGGGGGAGACCCAGTACTTC. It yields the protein CASSLLTGQGVGETQYF.

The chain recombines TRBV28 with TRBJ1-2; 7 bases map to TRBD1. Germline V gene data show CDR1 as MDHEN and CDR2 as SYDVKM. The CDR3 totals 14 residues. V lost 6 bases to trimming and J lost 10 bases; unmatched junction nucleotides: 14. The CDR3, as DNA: TGTGCCAGCAGGTCTCCGACAGGGAGTCTATACTACACCTTC. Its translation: CASRSPTGSLYYTF.

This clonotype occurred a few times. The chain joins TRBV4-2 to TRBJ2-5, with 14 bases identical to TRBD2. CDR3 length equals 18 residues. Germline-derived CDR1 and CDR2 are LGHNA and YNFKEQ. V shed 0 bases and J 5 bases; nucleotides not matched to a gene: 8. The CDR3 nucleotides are TGTGCCAGCAGCCAAGACCCGACTAGCGGGGGGGCTTGGGAGACCCAGTACTTC. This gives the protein CASSQDPTSGGAWETQYF.

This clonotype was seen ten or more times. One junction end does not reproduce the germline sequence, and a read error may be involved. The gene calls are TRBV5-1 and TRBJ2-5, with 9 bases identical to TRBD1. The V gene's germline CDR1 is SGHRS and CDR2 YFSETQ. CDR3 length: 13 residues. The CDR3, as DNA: TGTGCCAGCAGCTCAGGACAGGGGGAGACCCAGTACTTC. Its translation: CASSSGQGETQYF.

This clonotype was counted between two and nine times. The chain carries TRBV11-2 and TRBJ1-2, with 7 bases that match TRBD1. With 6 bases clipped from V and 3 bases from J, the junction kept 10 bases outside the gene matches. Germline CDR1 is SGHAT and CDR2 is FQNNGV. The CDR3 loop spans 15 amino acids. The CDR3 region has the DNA TGTGCCAGCAGATCCCCAGGGGGAAATGACTATGGCTACACCTTC. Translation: CASRSPGGNDYGYTF.

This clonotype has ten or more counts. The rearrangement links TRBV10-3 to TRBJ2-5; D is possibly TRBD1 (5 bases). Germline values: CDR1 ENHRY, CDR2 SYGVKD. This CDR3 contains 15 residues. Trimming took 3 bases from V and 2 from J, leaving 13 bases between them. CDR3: CAISEGERRQETQYF. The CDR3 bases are TGTGCCATCAGTGAAGGGGAACGGAGACAAGAGACCCAGTACTTC.

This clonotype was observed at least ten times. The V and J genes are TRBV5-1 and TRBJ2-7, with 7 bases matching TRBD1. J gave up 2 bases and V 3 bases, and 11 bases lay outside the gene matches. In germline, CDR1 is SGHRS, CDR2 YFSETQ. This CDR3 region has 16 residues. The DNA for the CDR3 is TGCGCCAGCAGCTACCATCCGGGACAGACCACCTACGAGCAGTACTTC. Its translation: CASSYHPGQTTYEQYF.

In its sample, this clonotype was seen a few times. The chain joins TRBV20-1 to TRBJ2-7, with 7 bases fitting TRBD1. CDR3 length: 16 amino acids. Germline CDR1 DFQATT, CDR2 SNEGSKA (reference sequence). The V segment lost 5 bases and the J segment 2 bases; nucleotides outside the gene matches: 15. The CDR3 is CSAHTGQARRTYEQYF. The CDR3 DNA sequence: TGCAGTGCTCATACAGGACAGGCCCGCCGAACCTACGAGCAGTACTTC.

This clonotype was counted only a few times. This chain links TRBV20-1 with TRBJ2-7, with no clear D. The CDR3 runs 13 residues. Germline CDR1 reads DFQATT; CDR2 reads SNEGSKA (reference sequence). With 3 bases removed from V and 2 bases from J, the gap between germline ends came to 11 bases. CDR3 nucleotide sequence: TGCAGTGCTAGGCCGGGCTTTACCTACGAGCAGTACTTC. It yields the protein CSARPGFTYEQYF.

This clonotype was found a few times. CDR3 DNA sequence: TGCAGTGCTACCTCGGGAGGAGATCTCACAGATACGCAGTATTTT. Its translation is CSATSGGDLTDTQYF. This chain connects TRBV20-1 to TRBJ2-3; 7 nucleotides match TRBD2. The CDR3 runs to 15 residues. Germline trimming cut 4 bases from V and 2 bases from J; bases unmatched to any gene: 9. Germline V gene data show CDR1 as DFQATT and CDR2 as SNEGSKA (reference sequence).

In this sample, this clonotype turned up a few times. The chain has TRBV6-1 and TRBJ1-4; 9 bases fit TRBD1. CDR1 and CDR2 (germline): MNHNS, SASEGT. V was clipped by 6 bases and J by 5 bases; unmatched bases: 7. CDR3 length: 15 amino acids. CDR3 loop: CASRRDREPNEKLFF. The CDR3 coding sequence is TGTGCCAGCAGACGGGACAGGGAACCAAATGAAAAACTGTTTTTT.

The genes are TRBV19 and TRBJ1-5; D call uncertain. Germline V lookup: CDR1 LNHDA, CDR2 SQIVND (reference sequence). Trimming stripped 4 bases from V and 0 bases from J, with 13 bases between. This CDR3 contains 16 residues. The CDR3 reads CASSTRGGNSNQPQHF. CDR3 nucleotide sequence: TGTGCCAGTAGTACCCGCGGAGGAAATAGCAATCAGCCCCAGCATTTT.

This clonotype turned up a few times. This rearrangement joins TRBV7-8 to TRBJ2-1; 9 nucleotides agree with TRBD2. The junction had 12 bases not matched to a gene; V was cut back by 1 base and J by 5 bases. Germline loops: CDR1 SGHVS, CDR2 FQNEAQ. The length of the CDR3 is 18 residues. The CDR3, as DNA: TGTGCCAGCAGCTTAGGTCCAGCGGGGGGACTCTCAAACAATGAGCAGTTCTTC. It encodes CASSLGPAGGLSNNEQFF. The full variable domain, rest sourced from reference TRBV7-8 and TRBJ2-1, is GAGVSQSPRYKVAKRGQDVALRCDPISGHVSLFWYQQALGQGPEFLTYFQNEAQLDKSGLPSDRFFAERPEGSVSTLKIQRTQQEDSAVYLCASSLGPAGGLSNNEQFFGPGTRLTVL.